This TCR beta chain was identified in a study of OX40 agonist ivuxolimab in advanced cancers. Worth noting for this clone: The junction departs from the called germline gene at one end, perhaps through a read error.

The CDR3 loop spans 15 amino acids. Germline CDR1 reads SNHLY; CDR2 reads FYNNEI. Assay: immunoSEQ multiplex PCR; the TCRdb copy retains only in-frame clones and omits some. In the table there are tens of thousands of clones, approximately 90% of which are singletons. The rearrangement uses TRBV2 and TRBJ1-1, with D possibly TRBD1 on 6 matching bases. The specimen comprised CD4+ or CD8+ T cells sorted from blood, sampled in a trial of the OX40 agonist ivuxolimab. The receptor was derived from an adult with an advanced solid tumor such as melanoma, head and neck, liver or kidney cancer. The CDR3 sequence: CANSEAGAGNTEAFF. The CDR3 DNA is TGTGCCAACAGTGAAGCGGGGGCAGGGAACACTGAAGCTTTCTTT.